Listed here are 5 T cell receptor beta chains from one sample, sequenced in a study of blood T cell repertoires in COVID-19. Only in-frame clones appear in the TCRdb table, and some are missing; sequencing was by immunoSEQ multiplex PCR. The repertoire includes under 400,000 clones, around 85% of them detected once, and around 4% sits in the top ten. Sequencing used PBMCs or T cells enriched from blood (not recorded which). The receptor set was obtained from a woman aged 40 to 49 with acute COVID-19.

In nucleotides, the CDR3 is TGTGCCAGCAGTATGGGACAGGGGGCCGGAGGCTACACCTTC. This codes for CASSMGQGAGGYTF. This sequence joins TRBV2 and TRBJ1-2, with TRBD1 matching 12 bases. The germline CDR1 and CDR2 sequences are SNHLY and FYNNEI. V gave up 5 bases and J gave up 8 bases; unmatched junction bases: 6. This CDR3 contains 14 residues.

The chain joins TRBV27 to TRBJ1-6; 10 positions match TRBD1. CDR3 length: 19 amino acids. CDR1 is MNHEY and CDR2 is SMNVEV in the germline V gene (reference sequence). With 8 bases clipped from V and 9 bases from J, the junction kept 22 bases outside the gene matches. The CDR3 here is CASRPPGTGALGWSSPLHF. Written as DNA, the CDR3 is TGTGCCAGCCGCCCTCCGGGGACAGGGGCCCTGGGATGGAGTTCACCCCTCCACTTT.

The chain combines TRBV4-2 with TRBJ1-2, with 11 bases identical to TRBD1. The length of the CDR3 is 15 residues. V trimming: 1 base; J trimming: 7 bases; junction bases outside the gene matches: 5. Germline CDR1 reads LGHNA; CDR2 reads YNFKEQ. The DNA for the CDR3 is TGTGCCAGCAGCCAAGGCGGACAGGGGGCGCTTGGCTACACCTTC. Its translation: CASSQGGQGALGYTF.

The gene calls are TRBV5-4 and TRBJ1-5; 8 bases are a match to TRBD1. The V and J ends lost 2 bases and 5 bases, in that order; junction bases with no gene match: 9. Per germline, CDR1 SGHNT and CDR2 YYREEE (reference sequence). The CDR3 extends over 16 amino acids. The CDR3 reads CASSFPRQGRHQPQHF. CDR3 nucleotide sequence: TGTGCCAGCAGCTTTCCCAGACAGGGGAGACATCAGCCCCAGCATTTT.

The rearrangement links TRBV7-8 to TRBJ1-3, with unresolved D. This CDR3 is 16 amino acids long. The ends were cut back, 5 bases at V and 0 bases at J, with 14 bases in the middle. The germline gives CDR1 SGHVS, CDR2 FQNEAQ. The CDR3 bases are TGTGCCAGCAGCCTCAGGACGGGAGACTCTGGAAACACCATATATTTT. Its translation is CASSLRTGDSGNTIYF.